These 12 T cell receptor beta chains share one sample of origin, sequenced in a study of metastatic and nonmetastatic thyroid tumors. Patients had received no treatment of any kind before thyroid surgery. TCRdb reprocessed the PCR reads via MiXCR. The data hold 15,000 or so clones, with 20% to 25% observed a single time. The sequencing sample was made of tumor tissue. These receptors were taken from a female donor with papillary thyroid cancer or a benign thyroid nodule (not recorded which). Some clones in this sample may be carry-over from other donors' samples.

The chain is built from TRBV4-1 and TRBJ2-7; D gene ambiguous. CDR3 length: 12 residues. Germline CDR1 MGHRA, CDR2 YSYEKL. The V end lost 0 bases, the J end lost 5 bases, and 5 bases lay between the germline ends. CDR3 DNA: TGCGCCAGCAGCCAAGATGTGGACGAGCAGTACTTC. Translated, it gives CASSQDVDEQYF.

The chain employs TRBV28 and TRBJ2-7, with 8 bases that match TRBD1. Germline-derived CDR1 and CDR2 are MDHEN and SYDVKM. The CDR3 is 14 amino acids. With 3 bases clipped from V and 7 bases from J, the junction kept 8 bases outside the gene matches. CDR3 sequence (DNA): TGTGCCAGCAGTTTCGGTGGCAGGGGGCGTGAGCAGTACTTC. Translated, it gives CASSFGGRGREQYF.

This clone has only a few counts. The chain recombines TRBV28 with TRBJ2-5; D is possibly TRBD1 or TRBD2 (5 bases each). The germline gives CDR1 MDHEN, CDR2 SYDVKM. Trimming left V 7 bases short and J 4 bases short, with 19 bases between. This CDR3 has 15 amino acids. The CDR3 spells CASIPAWQGRETQYF. CDR3 nucleotides: TGTGCCAGCATACCAGCTTGGCAGGGACGAGAGACCCAGTACTTC.

The genes are TRBV5-1 and TRBJ2-1, with a tentative D call TRBD1 (5 bases). CDR3 length: 14 residues. V lost 1 base to trimming and J lost 6 bases, with 11 bases between them. The germline CDR1 and CDR2 sequences are SGHRS and YFSETQ. The CDR3 DNA follows: TGCGCCAGCAGCTTGTTCAGGGTTGGCAATGAGCAGTTCTTC. It encodes CASSLFRVGNEQFF.

This clone has just a few counts. This chain links TRBV24-1 with TRBJ1-2, with 12 bases that match TRBD1. V trimming: 5 bases; J trimming: 3 bases; junction bases outside the gene matches: 3. The germline V gene encodes CDR1 KGHDR and CDR2 SFDVKD. CDR3 size: 15 residues. Here the CDR3 reads CATSGGTGGDYGYTF. The CDR3 nucleotides are TGTGCCACCAGTGGCGGGACAGGGGGCGACTATGGCTACACCTTC.

The rearrangement links TRBV2 to TRBJ1-5; no firm D call. Trimming removed 3 bases from V and 10 bases from J, with 16 bases in between. CDR3 length: 14 amino acids. CDR1 and CDR2 from the germline V gene are SNHLY and FYNNEI. The CDR3 sequence is CASSDRQTLGPQHF. In DNA form, the CDR3 reads TGTGCCAGCAGTGACCGTCAGACCCTTGGCCCCCAGCATTTT. Full variable domain (outside the CDR3, taken from reference TRBV2 and TRBJ1-5): EPEVTQTPSHQVTQMGQEVILRCVPISNHLYFYWYRQILGQKVEFLVSFYNNEISEKSEIFDDQFSVERPDGSNFTLKIRSTKLEDSAMYFCASSDRQTLGPQHFGDGTRLSIL.

This clone was recorded many times. At one end, the junction sequence differs from germline, possibly due to a read error. The V gene is TRBV28, the J gene TRBJ2-3, with 11 positions matching TRBD2. The CDR3 is made up of 15 amino acids. The V gene's germline CDR1 is MDHEN and CDR2 SYDVKM. CDR3 coding DNA: TGTGCCAGCAACCCGTTAGCGGGAGGGGTAGATGCGCAGTATTTT. Translated, it gives CASNPLAGGVDAQYF.

This clone has a count of ten or more. The J gene is TRBJ1-2, the V gene TRBV20-1; 9 bases agree with TRBD1. The CDR3 runs 16 residues. J gave up 2 bases and V 0 bases, and 7 bases lay outside the gene matches. CDR1 is DFQATT, CDR2 SNEGSKA, per germline (reference sequence). CDR3 nucleotides: TGCAGTGCTAGAGATCTCGGGACAGGGAAAAACTATGGCTACACCTTC. Amino acids: CSARDLGTGKNYGYTF.

By its share, this clone is medium-sized (0.01 to 0.1%). CDR3 in DNA: TGTGCCAGCAACGAGGAGGGCGGCACCTTGAACACTGAAGCTTTCTTT. It codes for CASNEEGGTLNTEAFF. This rearrangement joins TRBV27 to TRBJ1-1; the D is unclear. V was pared by 7 bases and J by 0 bases, with 18 bases between. In germline, CDR1 is MNHEY, CDR2 SMNVEV (reference sequence). The CDR3 length is 16 residues.

For this clone: One end of the junction is discordant with germline, which a read error may explain. The chain combines TRBV7-8 with TRBJ2-3; the D gene is possibly TRBD1 (5 bases). There are 17 residues in the CDR3. Germline CDR1 SGHVS, CDR2 FQNEAQ. CDR3 in amino acids: CASSLLPVGLGTDTQYF. CDR3 DNA sequence: TGTGCCAGCAGCTTGCTACCAGTGGGGCTCGGCACAGATACTCAGTATTTT.

This clone was counted between two and nine times. The rearrangement links TRBV29-1 to TRBJ2-7; 10 bases are a match to TRBD1. From germline, CDR1 is SQVTM and CDR2 ANQGSEA. With 4 bases clipped from V and 13 bases from J, the junction kept 13 bases outside the gene matches. This CDR3 spans 13 amino acids. CDR3 coding DNA: TGCAGCGTTGGGACAGGGGGATCCTACGATCATTACTTC. Its translation is CSVGTGGSYDHYF.

V usage is TRBV20-1 and J usage is TRBJ1-5, with a tentative D call TRBD1 (6 bases). The CDR3 contains 13 residues. Between the trimmed V and J ends, which lost 3 bases and 3 bases, there was a span of 9 bases. The germline gives CDR1 DFQATT, CDR2 SNEGSKA (reference sequence). The CDR3 DNA reads TGCAGTGCTAGGGGGGCAGTCAATCAGCCCCAGCATTTT. It codes for CSARGAVNQPQHF.